This entry is about one TCR beta chain. Its specificity is not known. V lost 1 base to trimming and J lost 6 bases, with 11 bases between them. Germline values: CDR1 SNHLY, CDR2 FYNNEI. This CDR3 spans 14 amino acids. The validation cohort, a group of around 130 subjects, included the donors and was separate from the approximately 660-subject first cohort. The data stem from a study of cytomegalovirus exposure and HLA in healthy donors. On the study more broadly: A later analysis reported the same platform for the roughly 110 validation repertoires and the roughly 700 first-cohort repertoires.

This table comes from immunoSEQ multiplex PCR, and its TCRdb copy is limited to in-frame clones, with some not included. Of some 140,000 clones listed, 89% are singletons. Findings of the study overall: Later, an analysis found that TCR clusters from the first cohort tended to co-occur in the 120 validation repertoires. Most TCRs appeared rarely, but some public TCRs recurred in many donors.

This chain connects TRBV2 to TRBJ2-3, with D possibly being TRBD2 (5 bases). The sequence was collected from a young woman in good health and CMV-seropositive. Sequencing was carried out using PBMCs. The CDR3 DNA sequence: TGTGCCAGCAGTGAAGGGGGAGTTCTGGATACGCAGTATTTT. It is translated as CASSEGGVLDTQYF.